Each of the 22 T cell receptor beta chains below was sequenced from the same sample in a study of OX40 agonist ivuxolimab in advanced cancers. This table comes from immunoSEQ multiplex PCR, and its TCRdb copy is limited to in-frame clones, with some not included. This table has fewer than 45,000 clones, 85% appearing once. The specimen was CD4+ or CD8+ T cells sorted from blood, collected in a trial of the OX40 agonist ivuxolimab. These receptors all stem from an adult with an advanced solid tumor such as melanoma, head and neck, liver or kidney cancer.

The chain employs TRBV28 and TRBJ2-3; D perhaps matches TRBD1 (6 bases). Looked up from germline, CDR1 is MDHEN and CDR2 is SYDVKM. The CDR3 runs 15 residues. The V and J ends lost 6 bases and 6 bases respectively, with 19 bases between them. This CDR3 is CASRVDYRVSDTQYF. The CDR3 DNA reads TGTGCCAGCAGAGTAGACTACAGGGTCTCGGATACGCAGTATTTT.

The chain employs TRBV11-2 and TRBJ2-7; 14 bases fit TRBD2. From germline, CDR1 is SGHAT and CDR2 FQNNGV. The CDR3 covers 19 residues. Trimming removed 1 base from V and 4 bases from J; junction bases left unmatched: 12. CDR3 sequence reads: CASSLVTSGRANRPYEQYF. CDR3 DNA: TGTGCCAGCAGCTTAGTGACTAGCGGGAGGGCAAATAGGCCTTACGAGCAGTACTTC.

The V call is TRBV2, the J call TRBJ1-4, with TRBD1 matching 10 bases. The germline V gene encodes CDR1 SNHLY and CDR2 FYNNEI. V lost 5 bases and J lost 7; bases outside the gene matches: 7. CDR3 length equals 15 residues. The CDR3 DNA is TGTGCCAGCAGTTCAGGACAGGGGGGAGTTGAAAAACTGTTTTTT. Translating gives CASSSGQGGVEKLFF.

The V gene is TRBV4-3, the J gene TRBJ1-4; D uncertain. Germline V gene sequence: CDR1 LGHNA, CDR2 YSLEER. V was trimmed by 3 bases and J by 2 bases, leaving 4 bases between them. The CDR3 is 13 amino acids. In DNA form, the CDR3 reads TGCGCCAGCAGCCAGAGGACTAATGAAAAACTGTTTTTT. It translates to CASSQRTNEKLFF.

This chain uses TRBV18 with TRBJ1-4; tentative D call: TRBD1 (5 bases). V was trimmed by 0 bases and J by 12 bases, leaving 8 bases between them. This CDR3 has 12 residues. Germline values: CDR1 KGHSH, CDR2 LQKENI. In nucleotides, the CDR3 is TGTGCCAGCTCACCACCGTGGGGGGAACTGTTTTTT. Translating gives CASSPPWGELFF.

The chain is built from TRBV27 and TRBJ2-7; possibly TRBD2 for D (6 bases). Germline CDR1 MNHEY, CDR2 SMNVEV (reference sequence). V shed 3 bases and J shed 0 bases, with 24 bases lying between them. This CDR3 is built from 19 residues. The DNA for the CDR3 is TGTGCCAGCAGTTTTTTGGGCCCGGGAGCGCCTGGTAGCTCCTACGAGCAGTACTTC. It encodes CASSFLGPGAPGSSYEQYF.

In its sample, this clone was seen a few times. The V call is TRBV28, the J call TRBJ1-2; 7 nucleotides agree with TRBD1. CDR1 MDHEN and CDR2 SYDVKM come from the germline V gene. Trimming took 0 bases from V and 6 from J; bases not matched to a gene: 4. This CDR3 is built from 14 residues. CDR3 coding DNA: TGTGCCAGCAGTTTATGGGCAGGGGGGCATGGCTACACCTTC. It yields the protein CASSLWAGGHGYTF.

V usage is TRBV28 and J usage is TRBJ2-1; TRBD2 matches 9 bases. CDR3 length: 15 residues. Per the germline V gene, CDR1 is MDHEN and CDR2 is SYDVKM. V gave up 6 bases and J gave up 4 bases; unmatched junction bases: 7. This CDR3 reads CASSSMSGRYNEQFF. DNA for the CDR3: TGTGCCAGCAGCTCCATGAGCGGGAGGTACAATGAGCAGTTCTTC.

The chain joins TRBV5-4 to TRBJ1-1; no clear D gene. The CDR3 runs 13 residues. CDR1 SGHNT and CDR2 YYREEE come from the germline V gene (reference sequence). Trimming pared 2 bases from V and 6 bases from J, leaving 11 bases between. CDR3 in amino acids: CASSFWGGAEAFF. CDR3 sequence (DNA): TGTGCCAGCAGCTTTTGGGGTGGGGCTGAAGCTTTCTTT. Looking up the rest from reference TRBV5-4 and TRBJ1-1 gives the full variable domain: ETGVTQSPTHLIKTRGQQVTLRCSSQSGHNTVSWYQQALGQGPQFIFQYYREEENGRGNFPPRFSGLQFPNYSSELNVNALELDDSALYLCASSFWGGAEAFFGQGTRLTVV.

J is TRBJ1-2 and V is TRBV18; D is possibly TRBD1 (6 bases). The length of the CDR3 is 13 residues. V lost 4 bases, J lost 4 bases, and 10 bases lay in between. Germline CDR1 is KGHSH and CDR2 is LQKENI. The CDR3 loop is CASSLDRTYGYTF. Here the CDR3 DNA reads TGTGCCAGCTCACTCGACAGGACCTATGGCTACACCTTC.

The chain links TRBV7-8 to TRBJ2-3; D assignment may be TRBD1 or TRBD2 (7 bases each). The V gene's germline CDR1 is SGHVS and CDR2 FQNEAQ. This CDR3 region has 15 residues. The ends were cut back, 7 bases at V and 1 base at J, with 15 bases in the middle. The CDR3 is CASTRGGSRTDTQYF. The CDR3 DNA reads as TGTGCCAGCACCAGGGGGGGGTCCCGCACAGATACGCAGTATTTT.

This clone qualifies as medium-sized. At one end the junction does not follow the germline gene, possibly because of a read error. The CDR3 nucleotides read TGTGCTAGCAGCCTTAGCGGGAGCGGCGAGCAGTACTTC. Protein: CASSLSGSGEQYF. The gene calls are TRBV7-7 and TRBJ2-7; 9 positions agree with TRBD2. Looked up from germline, CDR1 is SSHAT and CDR2 is FNYEAQ (reference sequence). The CDR3 is 13 residues long.

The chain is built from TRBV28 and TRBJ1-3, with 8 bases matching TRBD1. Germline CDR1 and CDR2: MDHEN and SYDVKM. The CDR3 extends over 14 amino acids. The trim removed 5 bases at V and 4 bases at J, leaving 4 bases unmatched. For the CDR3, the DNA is TGTGCCAGCAGTAAGGCAGGGGGCGGAAACACCATATATTTT. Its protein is CASSKAGGGNTIYF. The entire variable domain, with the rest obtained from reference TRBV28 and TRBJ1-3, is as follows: DVKVTQSSRYLVKRTGEKVFLECVQDMDHENMFWYRQDPGLGLRLIYFSYDVKMKEKGDIPEGYSVSREKKERFSLILESASTNQTSMYLCASSKAGGGNTIYFGEGSWLTVV.

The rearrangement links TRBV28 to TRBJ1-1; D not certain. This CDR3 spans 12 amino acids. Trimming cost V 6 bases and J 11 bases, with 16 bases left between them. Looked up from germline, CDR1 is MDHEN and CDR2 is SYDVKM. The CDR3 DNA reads TGTGCCAGCAGCTTGGACCGGATGCGGGCTTTCTTT. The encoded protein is CASSLDRMRAFF. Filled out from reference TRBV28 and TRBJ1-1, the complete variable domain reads DVKVTQSSRYLVKRTGEKVFLECVQDMDHENMFWYRQDPGLGLRLIYFSYDVKMKEKGDIPEGYSVSREKKERFSLILESASTNQTSMYLCASSLDRMRAFFGQGTRLTVV.

The CDR3 sequence: CASSLVGRSSYNEQFF. As DNA, the CDR3 is TGTGCCAGCAGCTTAGTCGGACGGAGCTCCTACAATGAGCAGTTCTTC. V gene TRBV11-2 combines with J gene TRBJ2-1; D gene ambiguous. Germline assignment: CDR1 SGHAT and CDR2 FQNNGV. This CDR3 is built from 16 residues. With 1 base removed from V and 0 bases from J, the gap between germline ends came to 10 bases. The whole variable domain, remainder taken from reference TRBV11-2 and TRBJ2-1, is EAGVAQSPRYKIIEKRQSVAFWCNPISGHATLYWYQQILGQGPKLLIQFQNNGVVDDSQLPKDRFSAERLKGVDSTLKIQPAKLEDSAVYLCASSLVGRSSYNEQFFGPGTRLTVL.

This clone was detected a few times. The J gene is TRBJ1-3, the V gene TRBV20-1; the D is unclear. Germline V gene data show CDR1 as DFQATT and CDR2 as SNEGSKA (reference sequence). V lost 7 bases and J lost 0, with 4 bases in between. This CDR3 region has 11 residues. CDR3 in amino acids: CSGASGNTIYF. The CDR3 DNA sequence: TGCAGTGGCGCCTCTGGAAACACCATATATTTT.

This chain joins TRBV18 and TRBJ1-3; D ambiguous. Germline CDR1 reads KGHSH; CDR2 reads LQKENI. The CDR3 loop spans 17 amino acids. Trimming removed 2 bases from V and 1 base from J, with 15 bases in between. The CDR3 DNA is TGTGCCAGCTCACCATTAGAGACACTCCGATCTGGAAACACCATATATTTT. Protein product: CASSPLETLRSGNTIYF.

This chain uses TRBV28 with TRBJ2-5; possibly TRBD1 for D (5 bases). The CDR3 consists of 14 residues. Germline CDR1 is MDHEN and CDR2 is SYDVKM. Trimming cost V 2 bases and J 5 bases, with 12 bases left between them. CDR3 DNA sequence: TGTGCCAGCAGTTTACCAGGGTCGGGCGAGACCCAGTACTTC. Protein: CASSLPGSGETQYF.

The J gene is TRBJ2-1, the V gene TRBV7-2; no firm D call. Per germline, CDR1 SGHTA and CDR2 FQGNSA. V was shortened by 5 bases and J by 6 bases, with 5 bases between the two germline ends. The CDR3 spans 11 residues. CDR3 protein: CASSQPNEQFF. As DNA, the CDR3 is TGTGCCAGCAGCCAACCCAATGAGCAGTTCTTC.

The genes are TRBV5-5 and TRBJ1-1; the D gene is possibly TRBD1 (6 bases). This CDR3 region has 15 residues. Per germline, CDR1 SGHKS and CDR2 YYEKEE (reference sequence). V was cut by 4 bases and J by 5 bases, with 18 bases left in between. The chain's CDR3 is CASSPHGGGPTEAFF. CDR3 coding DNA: TGTGCCAGCAGCCCCCATGGGGGGGGGCCGACTGAAGCTTTCTTT.

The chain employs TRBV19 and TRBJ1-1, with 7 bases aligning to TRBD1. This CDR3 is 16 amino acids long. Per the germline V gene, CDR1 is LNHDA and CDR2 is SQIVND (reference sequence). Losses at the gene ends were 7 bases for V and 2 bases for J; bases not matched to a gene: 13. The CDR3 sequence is CASTLWAGGTNTEAFF. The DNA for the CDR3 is TGTGCCAGTACTCTTTGGGCAGGGGGGACAAACACTGAAGCTTTCTTT.

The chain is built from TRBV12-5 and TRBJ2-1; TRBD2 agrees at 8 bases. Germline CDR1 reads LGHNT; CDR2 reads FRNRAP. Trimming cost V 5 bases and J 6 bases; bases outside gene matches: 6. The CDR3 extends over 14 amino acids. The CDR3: CASGRAGGPNEQFF. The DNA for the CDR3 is TGTGCTAGTGGTAGGGCGGGAGGACCCAATGAGCAGTTCTTC.